The entry below describes one T cell receptor beta chain. Its cognate antigen is unknown. V was cut by 1 base and J by 10 bases, with 7 bases left in between. The CDR3 is 11 residues long. Germline values: CDR1 MGHDK, CDR2 SYGVNS. This specimen comes from a study of cytomegalovirus exposure and HLA in healthy donors. Overall study results and limits: In vitro confirmation showed three CMV-associated chains to be CMV antigen specific. A few V segments could not be told apart, such as TRBV6-2 and TRBV6-3, and were left out. Reports indicated that the classifier achieved high specificity and sensitivity in diagnosing cytomegalovirus status.

Researchers ran the PCR with 60 Vbeta and 13 Jbeta primers. In the original processing: There were about 80 million unique TCR beta chains by a later count, and some 10 million of them were shared. TCRdb's table, derived via immunoSEQ multiplex PCR, lists solely in-frame clones and lacks some. Clonal size and the V and J genes are those of that table, whereas D and trimming came from the DNA. The sample records 200,000 to 250,000 clones, 70% to 80% being singletons. Source material: PBMCs. V and J are TRBV25-1 and TRBJ1-1; no clear D. This clonotype was obtained from a woman aged 25 to 39 in good health and CMV-seronegative. Written as DNA, the CDR3 is TGTGCCAGCAGTGAATCCGGCGGAGCTTTCTTT. Translation: CASSESGGAFF.